The 32 T cell receptor beta chains below were found in one sample sequenced in a study of cytomegalovirus exposure and HLA in healthy donors. With 60 Vbeta and 13 Jbeta primers, the PCR was carried out. This table comes from immunoSEQ multiplex PCR, and its TCRdb copy is limited to in-frame clones, with some not included. Found here are under 70,000 clones; the top ten clones hold around 10%. The material sequenced was PBMCs. The receptors come from a middle-aged man in good health and CMV-seropositive.

The chain employs TRBV6-1 and TRBJ1-2; no clear D gene. The CDR3 contains 15 residues. V dropped 2 bases and J dropped 2 bases, with 12 bases sitting between them. From germline, CDR1 is MNHNS and CDR2 SASEGT. The CDR3 DNA reads as TGTGCCAGCAGTGAATTTGGTGGCACGAACTATGGCTACACCTTC. As protein: CASSEFGGTNYGYTF.

This chain uses TRBV28 with TRBJ2-1, with 10 bases lining up with TRBD2. The junction had 14 bases not matched to a gene; V was cut back by 3 bases and J by 9 bases. Germline assignment: CDR1 MDHEN and CDR2 SYDVKM. The CDR3 is 17 residues long. Here the CDR3 DNA reads TGTGCCAGCAGTTTCTCGAGCGGGAGGGCCGCGAAAGGTGAGCAGTTCTTC. It yields the protein CASSFSSGRAAKGEQFF.

V and J are TRBV2 and TRBJ1-2; D is perhaps TRBD1 (6 bases). Germline CDR1 and CDR2: SNHLY and FYNNEI. V lost 1 base and J 2 bases, leaving 11 bases between the germline ends. The CDR3 runs 15 residues. The CDR3 coding sequence is TGTGCCAGCAGTGAAGGTGGGGGCGCGAACTATGGCTACACCTTC. This codes for CASSEGGGANYGYTF. The full variable domain, rest sourced from reference TRBV2 and TRBJ1-2, is EPEVTQTPSHQVTQMGQEVILRCVPISNHLYFYWYRQILGQKVEFLVSFYNNEISEKSEIFDDQFSVERPDGSNFTLKIRSTKLEDSAMYFCASSEGGGANYGYTFGSGTRLTVV.

This rearrangement joins TRBV5-1 to TRBJ2-7, with D possibly TRBD1 on 5 matching bases. CDR1 and CDR2 from the germline V gene are SGHRS and YFSETQ. Trimming took off 3 bases at V and 5 bases at J, with 12 bases between the two ends. This CDR3 has 13 residues. In DNA, the CDR3 is TGCGCCAGCAGCTGGCAGGGTCGGGACGAGCAGTACTTC. Its protein is CASSWQGRDEQYF.

The gene calls are TRBV6-6 and TRBJ1-2; D uncertain. This CDR3 comprises 14 residues. Germline CDR1 is MNHNY and CDR2 is SVGAGI (reference sequence). Trimming removed 6 bases at V and 12 bases at J, with 23 bases between. CDR3 DNA sequence: TGTGCCAGCAGCCCTACGACCGGAGTCGTTGATAACACCTTC. This codes for CASSPTTGVVDNTF.

The rearrangement joins TRBV7-2 to TRBJ1-4; 7 bases line up with TRBD1. Trimming took 4 bases from V and 5 from J; bases not matched to a gene: 13. CDR1 and CDR2 (germline): SGHTA, FQGNSA. The CDR3 runs 17 residues. This CDR3 reads CASSYNPRGVLNEKLFF. CDR3 coding DNA: TGTGCCAGCAGCTACAATCCCAGGGGGGTTCTAAATGAAAAACTGTTTTTT.

The chain uses TRBV7-2 and TRBJ1-3; D unclear. Germline values: CDR1 SGHTA, CDR2 FQGNSA. The CDR3 contains 12 residues. Trimming shortened V by 1 base and J by 4 bases, and 2 bases separated the two germline ends. The CDR3 protein is CASSLVGNTIYF. CDR3 bases: TGTGCCAGCAGCTTAGTAGGAAACACCATATATTTT.

This chain connects TRBV28 to TRBJ1-6; no clear D gene. From germline, CDR1 is MDHEN and CDR2 SYDVKM. This CDR3 is 14 amino acids long. Trimming cost V 10 bases and J 5 bases, with 15 bases left between them. This chain's CDR3 is CATSPPVHNSPLHF. The CDR3 coding sequence is TGTGCCACTAGCCCCCCGGTCCATAATTCACCCCTCCACTTT.

The chain is built from TRBV6-6 and TRBJ2-2; the D is unclear. The germline V gene encodes CDR1 MNHNY and CDR2 SVGAGI (reference sequence). The length of the CDR3 is 12 residues. V was pared by 5 bases and J by 4 bases, with 5 bases between. This chain's CDR3 is CASSPTTGELFF. CDR3 nucleotide sequence: TGTGCCAGCAGTCCTACCACCGGGGAGCTGTTTTTT.

This clone is labeled large based on frequency. The J gene is TRBJ1-1, the V gene TRBV5-4, with 12 bases that match TRBD1. V shed 4 bases, J shed 3 bases, and the junction held 7 bases outside the gene matches. The CDR3 contains 16 residues. CDR1 and CDR2 (germline): SGHNT, YYREEE (reference sequence). The CDR3 sequence: CASSHGTGGWDTEAFF. The CDR3 DNA reads TGTGCCAGCAGCCACGGGACAGGGGGCTGGGACACTGAAGCTTTCTTT.

V is TRBV7-9 and J is TRBJ2-3; D unclear. V was trimmed by 5 bases and J by 6 bases, leaving 9 bases between them. The CDR3 consists of 12 residues. Germline-derived CDR1 and CDR2 are SEHNR and FQNEAQ (reference sequence). Written as DNA, the CDR3 is TGTGCCAGCAGCCACCCCAGGGATACGCAGTATTTT. It translates to CASSHPRDTQYF.

V and J are TRBV27 and TRBJ2-3, with D possibly matching TRBD2 (7 bases). This CDR3 spans 15 amino acids. Germline lookup yields CDR1 MNHEY and CDR2 SMNVEV (reference sequence). V lost 3 bases and J lost 3, with 13 bases in between. The DNA for the CDR3 is TGTGCCAGCAGTTTGGGGGGGCGGAGGACAGATACGCAGTATTTT. This gives the protein CASSLGGRRTDTQYF.

The gene calls are TRBV7-3 and TRBJ2-2; 10 bases map to TRBD2. Trimming at V came to 5 bases and at J to 1 base, leaving 4 bases not matched to a gene. This CDR3 spans 16 amino acids. CDR1 and CDR2 (germline): SGHTA, FQGTGA. In DNA form, the CDR3 reads TGTGCCAGCAGCGACGGACTAGCGGAGAACACCGGGGAGCTGTTTTTT. Translation: CASSDGLAENTGELFF.

The chain couples TRBV7-2 to TRBJ1-1, with TRBD1 matching over 9 bases. The V segment lost 4 bases and the J segment 3 bases; nucleotides outside the gene matches: 9. This CDR3 comprises 16 residues. Germline V gene sequence: CDR1 SGHTA, CDR2 FQGNSA. In DNA, the CDR3 is TGTGCCAGCAGCTCCTTAGACAGGGGGATGTACACTGAAGCTTTCTTT. Translated: CASSSLDRGMYTEAFF.

This chain uses TRBV5-6 with TRBJ2-7; 7 bases are shared with TRBD1. Losses at the gene ends were 2 bases for V and 7 bases for J; bases not matched to a gene: 6. The germline CDR1 and CDR2 sequences are SGHDT and YYEEEE. CDR3 size: 13 residues. CDR3 residues: CASSFRGGWEQYF. DNA for the CDR3: TGTGCCAGCAGCTTTAGAGGGGGCTGGGAGCAGTACTTC.

The chain combines TRBV18 with TRBJ2-1; possible D gene TRBD2, 6 bases. The CDR3 totals 14 residues. V dropped 3 bases and J dropped 6 bases, with 12 bases sitting between them. Germline loops: CDR1 KGHSH, CDR2 LQKENI. For the CDR3, the DNA is TGTGCCAGCTCACCTTTAAGGGGAGGCAATGAGCAGTTCTTC. This translates into CASSPLRGGNEQFF.

The chain carries TRBV28 and TRBJ1-4; TRBD1 aligns across 11 bases. The V gene end was trimmed by 5 bases and the J gene end by 7 bases; junction bases not matched to a gene: 6. Per the germline V gene, CDR1 is MDHEN and CDR2 is SYDVKM. The CDR3 totals 15 residues. Here the CDR3 reads CASSGGDRGGEKLFF. In nucleotides, the CDR3 is TGTGCCAGCAGTGGGGGGGACAGGGGGGGTGAAAAACTGTTTTTT.

The genes are TRBV5-1 and TRBJ1-4, with a tentative D call TRBD1 (6 bases). The CDR3 sequence is 13 residues long. V was cut by 3 bases and J by 7 bases, with 10 bases left in between. The V gene's germline CDR1 is SGHRS and CDR2 YFSETQ. In nucleotides, the CDR3 is TGCGCCAGCAGCTCCGGGACACCTGAAAAACTGTTTTTT. This gives the protein CASSSGTPEKLFF.

This chain joins TRBV5-1 and TRBJ2-5; 7 bases align to TRBD2. Germline trimming cut 4 bases from V and 4 bases from J; bases unmatched to any gene: 7. The CDR3 runs to 14 residues. In germline, CDR1 is SGHRS, CDR2 YFSETQ. CDR3 residues: CASSVRTGGETQYF. Here the CDR3 DNA reads TGCGCCAGCAGCGTCCGGACGGGGGGAGAGACCCAGTACTTC.

V gene TRBV5-6 combines with J gene TRBJ2-1; D not certain. The V gene lost 5 bases and the J gene lost 12 bases, with 18 bases spanning the gap. CDR1 and CDR2 (germline): SGHDT, YYEEEE. The CDR3 is 13 amino acids. CDR3 nucleotide sequence: TGTGCCAGCAGTCCCGGTCGAAAAAATCGGCAGTTCTTC. This gives the protein CASSPGRKNRQFF.

The chain has TRBV11-1 and TRBJ2-3, with 10 bases matching TRBD1. V lost 0 bases and J lost 1; bases outside the gene matches: 7. CDR1 is SGHAT and CDR2 is FQDESV in the germline V gene (reference sequence). This CDR3 spans 18 amino acids. CDR3 amino acids: CASSLAGSGTGGTDTQYF. DNA for the CDR3: TGTGCCAGCAGCTTAGCGGGGTCCGGGACAGGGGGCACAGATACGCAGTATTTT.

Regarding this clone: The junction shows a germline mismatch at one end, possibly a read error. The chain joins TRBV4-3 to TRBJ1-5, with 8 bases aligning to TRBD1. This CDR3 is built from 13 residues. The V gene's germline CDR1 is LGHNA and CDR2 YSLEER. DNA for the CDR3: TGCGCCAGTGGACAGGGCAGCAATCAGCACCAGCATTTT. This codes for CASGQGSNQHQHF.

V is TRBV6-1 and J is TRBJ2-5, with 7 positions matching TRBD1. Germline CDR1 is MNHNS and CDR2 is SASEGT. The CDR3 covers 16 residues. Unmatched junction bases numbered 11, after V lost 3 bases and J lost 4 bases. The CDR3: CASSDLRGQMAETQYF. In DNA form, the CDR3 reads TGTGCCAGCAGTGACCTACGGGGACAGATGGCAGAGACCCAGTACTTC.

The rearrangement uses TRBV4-3 and TRBJ1-5; 10 bases are a match to TRBD1. This CDR3 region has 15 residues. Unmatched junction bases numbered 6, after V lost 4 bases and J lost 6 bases. CDR1 LGHNA and CDR2 YSLEER come from the germline V gene. This CDR3 is CASSPTGTGAQPQHF. The CDR3 DNA reads TGCGCCAGCAGCCCAACCGGGACAGGGGCTCAGCCCCAGCATTTT.

The chain recombines TRBV7-3 with TRBJ2-1; D unresolved. The CDR3 extends over 14 amino acids. V was trimmed by 1 base and J by 5 bases, leaving 9 bases between them. Germline CDR1 and CDR2: SGHTA and FQGTGA. The CDR3 loop reads CASSLSPGDNEQFF. The CDR3 DNA follows: TGTGCCAGCAGCTTAAGTCCCGGTGACAATGAGCAGTTCTTC.

The V gene is TRBV14, the J gene TRBJ1-2; no clear D gene. The germline V gene has CDR1 SGHDN and CDR2 FVKESK. The CDR3 loop spans 12 amino acids. V dropped 1 base and J dropped 5 bases, with 5 bases sitting between them. The CDR3 is CASSQAGYGYTF. CDR3 DNA sequence: TGTGCCAGCAGCCAAGCGGGGTATGGCTACACCTTC.

The V call is TRBV19, the J call TRBJ1-2; 11 nucleotides match TRBD1. The CDR3 loop spans 13 amino acids. V trimming: 6 bases; J trimming: 3 bases; junction bases outside the gene matches: 0. From germline, CDR1 is LNHDA and CDR2 SQIVND (reference sequence). The CDR3 sequence: CASRGQGDYGYTF. CDR3 in DNA: TGTGCCAGTAGGGGACAGGGGGACTATGGCTACACCTTC.

This chain connects TRBV14 to TRBJ2-7, with 10 bases fitting TRBD2. After removal of 3 bases from V and 7 bases from J, the junction contained 6 bases not matched to a gene. This CDR3 has 14 amino acids. CDR1 SGHDN and CDR2 FVKESK come from the germline V gene. The CDR3 region has the DNA TGTGCCAGCAGCCAGAGCGGGAGGGCCGGTGAGCAGTACTTC. Translation: CASSQSGRAGEQYF. Filled out from reference TRBV14 and TRBJ2-7, the complete variable domain reads EAGVTQFPSHSVIEKGQTVTLRCDPISGHDNLYWYRRVMGKEIKFLLHFVKESKQDESGMPNNRFLAERTGGTYSTLKVQPAELEDSGVYFCASSQSGRAGEQYFGPGTRLTVT.

The CDR3 DNA is TGCGCCAGCAGCCAAGATCATGCAGGCTTCTATGGCTACACCTTC. It encodes CASSQDHAGFYGYTF. The gene calls are TRBV4-1 and TRBJ1-2; unclear D gene. Germline CDR1 and CDR2: MGHRA and YSYEKL. V lost 0 bases and J lost 4, with 12 bases in between. The CDR3 spans 15 residues.

The chain is built from TRBV5-1 and TRBJ2-1; the D gene is possibly TRBD1 (5 bases). This CDR3 spans 12 amino acids. Trimming left V 6 bases short and J 5 bases short, with 9 bases between. Germline V gene lookup returns CDR1 SGHRS and CDR2 YFSETQ. For the CDR3, the DNA is TGCGCCAGCAATGACAGACACAATGAGCAGTTCTTC. Translation: CASNDRHNEQFF.

The rearrangement joins TRBV29-1 to TRBJ2-1; TRBD2 aligns across 13 bases. The CDR3 extends over 14 amino acids. V was clipped by 7 bases and J by 3 bases; unmatched bases: 3. Germline V lookup: CDR1 SQVTM, CDR2 ANQGSEA. The CDR3 loop reads CSGGTSGVYNEQFF. The DNA of the CDR3 is TGCAGCGGTGGGACTAGCGGGGTCTACAATGAGCAGTTCTTC.

V is TRBV4-2 and J is TRBJ1-1, with a weak D call TRBD1 (5 bases). V was trimmed by 3 bases and J by 3 bases, leaving 14 bases between them. In germline, CDR1 is LGHNA, CDR2 YNFKEQ. The CDR3 contains 15 residues. The CDR3 sequence: CASSHGPGRDTEAFF. The CDR3 DNA is TGTGCCAGCAGCCATGGTCCAGGGAGGGACACTGAAGCTTTCTTT.